In this sample, the clone carrying this TCR beta chain turned up a few times. The target antigen is unknown. This specimen belongs to a study of T cells after yellow fever vaccination. 5'RACE template switching generated TCR cDNA, adding a universal primer site and UMIs. TCRdb re-called the 5' RACE reads with MiXCR, one entry per CDR3 protein. The repertoire includes hundreds of thousands of distinct CDR3 sequences, less than 20% of them detected once, and roughly an eighth sits in the top ten. Findings and caveats of the study: Faster peaking, at day 5 versus 15, marked a secondary response that was weaker. Reappearance after the booster was seen for most primary-vaccination clones, at approximately 97% CD4 and less than 90% CD8.

V gave up 6 bases and J gave up 7 bases; unmatched junction bases: 7. The V gene's germline CDR1 is MNHNS and CDR2 SASEGT. This CDR3 is built from 14 residues. V usage is TRBV6-1 and J usage is TRBJ1-4; 8 bases are a match to TRBD1. This material consisted of PBMCs, taken 15 days after the yellow fever booster vaccination. The origin of this receptor is a man between 25 and 39 years old who received the YFV17D yellow fever vaccine. The CDR3 region has the DNA TGTGCCAGCAGGCAGGGGGCCCGTTCTGAAAAACTGTTTTTT. Translating it yields CASRQGARSEKLFF.